These 25 T cell receptor beta chains came from one sample sequenced in a study of T cell responses to AZD1222 COVID-19 vaccine. Here immunoSEQ multiplex PCR was the method, and the copy in TCRdb shows in-frame clones only, minus some. The sample consists of 150,000 to 180,000 clones, around 90% of them appearing once. The sequenced sample was peripheral blood, obtained on day 0 of AZD1222 vaccination. Source of these receptors: an adult in good health.

This chain joins TRBV7-9 and TRBJ2-3; tentatively, D is TRBD2 (5 bases). Trimming took 4 bases from V and 1 from J, leaving 15 bases between them. The CDR3 is 16 residues long. Germline V CDR1 and CDR2: SEHNR, FQNEAQ (reference sequence). The chain's CDR3 is CASSSPSRGGTDTQYF. CDR3 bases: TGTGCCAGCAGCTCCCCTAGCCGCGGTGGCACAGATACGCAGTATTTT.

This clone turned up a few times. The rearrangement uses TRBV18 and TRBJ2-2; TRBD1 matches 9 bases. The CDR3 consists of 20 residues. Unmatched junction bases numbered 12, after V lost 1 base and J lost 0 bases. Germline V lookup: CDR1 KGHSH, CDR2 LQKENI. For the CDR3, the DNA is TGTGCCAGCTCACCACTTTTGGGACAGGGCAATTCACCGAACACCGGGGAGCTGTTTTTT. Its protein is CASSPLLGQGNSPNTGELFF.

This chain links TRBV5-1 with TRBJ2-2, with TRBD1 matching over 7 bases. CDR3 length equals 15 residues. From germline, CDR1 is SGHRS and CDR2 YFSETQ. J lost 4 bases, V lost 2 bases, and 5 bases had no gene match. CDR3 residues: CASSLGTVGTGELFF. In DNA form, the CDR3 reads TGCGCCAGCAGCTTAGGGACAGTAGGCACCGGGGAGCTGTTTTTT.

The V call is TRBV15, the J call TRBJ1-1; TRBD1 aligns across 8 bases. CDR3 length: 16 amino acids. Germline assignment: CDR1 LNHNV and CDR2 YYDKDF (reference sequence). V gave up 3 bases and J gave up 3 bases; unmatched junction bases: 9. DNA of the CDR3: TGTGCCACCAGCAGGAATTGGACAGGGAGGTACACTGAAGCTTTCTTT. Its protein product is CATSRNWTGRYTEAFF.

A few counts support this clone. The rearrangement links TRBV7-2 to TRBJ2-7; the D is unclear. The V gene's germline CDR1 is SGHTA and CDR2 FQGNSA. The CDR3 has 15 residues. The ends were cut back, 1 base at V and 3 bases at J, with 13 bases in the middle. CDR3 loop: CASSLGARRLYEQYF. The CDR3 bases are TGTGCCAGCAGCTTAGGCGCCAGGCGGCTCTACGAGCAGTACTTC.

This chain connects TRBV12-3 or TRBV12-4 to TRBJ1-6, with D uncertain. V shed 6 bases and J shed 8 bases, with 11 bases lying between them. The CDR3 is 13 residues long. The CDR3 spells CASSSRQDSPLHF. For the CDR3, the DNA is TGTGCCAGCAGCTCAAGACAAGATTCACCCCTCCACTTT.

This clone came up once. This chain connects TRBV5-6 to TRBJ2-5; no reliable D call. CDR1 is SGHDT, CDR2 YYEEEE, per germline. Trimming took 4 bases from V and 4 from J, leaving 14 bases between them. CDR3 length: 14 amino acids. The CDR3 region has the DNA TGTGCCAGCAGCCCGGTGAGGATGCGAGAGACCCAGTACTTC. Protein sequence: CASSPVRMRETQYF.

The chain is built from TRBV27 and TRBJ2-5; no firm D call. Germline CDR1 and CDR2: MNHEY and SMNVEV (reference sequence). There are 12 residues in the CDR3. The ends were cut back, 3 bases at V and 5 bases at J, with 7 bases in the middle. The CDR3 protein is CASSLVGETQYF. CDR3 coding DNA: TGTGCCAGCAGTTTGGTTGGGGAGACCCAGTACTTC.

The chain uses TRBV18 and TRBJ1-2; TRBD1 might be the D (6 bases). Germline loops: CDR1 KGHSH, CDR2 LQKENI. The CDR3 is made up of 16 amino acids. V lost 5 bases and J lost 0, with 16 bases in between. The DNA for the CDR3 is TGTGCCAGCTCAAAAGGGGGGACGGGAGCTAACTATGGCTACACCTTC. Its translation: CASSKGGTGANYGYTF.

This chain links TRBV27 with TRBJ2-7; perhaps TRBD2 as D (6 bases). CDR1 is MNHEY and CDR2 is SMNVEV in the germline V gene (reference sequence). Trimming cost V 5 bases and J 6 bases, with 11 bases left between them. This CDR3 contains 12 residues. The CDR3 coding sequence is TGTGCCAGCAGTCCTCAGGGAGGCGAGCAGTACTTC. Protein sequence: CASSPQGGEQYF.

V gene TRBV25-1 combines with J gene TRBJ2-6; the D gene is possibly TRBD1 (5 bases). Trimming shortened V by 3 bases and J by 4 bases, and 10 bases separated the two germline ends. Germline CDR1 and CDR2: MGHDK and SYGVNS. The CDR3 is 15 amino acids. The CDR3 DNA reads as TGTGCCAGCAGTGATTCAGGGTCCGGGGCCAACGTCCTGACTTTC. This codes for CASSDSGSGANVLTF.

The chain is built from TRBV7-3 and TRBJ2-3, with D maybe TRBD1 (6 bases). The CDR3 has 15 amino acids. Per germline, CDR1 SGHTA and CDR2 FQGTGA. V was shortened by 1 base and J by 4 bases, with 12 bases between the two germline ends. CDR3 sequence (DNA): TGTGCCAGCAGCTTAAACCCACAGGGTGCAGATACGCAGTATTTT. Translated: CASSLNPQGADTQYF.

The chain carries TRBV5-6 and TRBJ1-1; possible D gene TRBD1, 5 bases. The ends were cut back, 2 bases at V and 3 bases at J, with 11 bases in the middle. Per germline, CDR1 SGHDT and CDR2 YYEEEE. There are 14 residues in the CDR3. CDR3 loop: CASSFAVGDTEAFF. CDR3 coding DNA: TGTGCCAGCAGCTTTGCGGTGGGGGACACTGAAGCTTTCTTT.

The chain carries TRBV15 and TRBJ1-3; D gene unclear. CDR1 and CDR2 (germline): LNHNV, YYDKDF (reference sequence). The CDR3 spans 16 residues. V lost 0 bases to trimming and J lost 0 bases, with 9 bases between them. CDR3 bases: TGTGCCACCAGCAGAGAACAGCCTAACTCTGGAAACACCATATATTTT. It codes for CATSREQPNSGNTIYF.

The chain recombines TRBV6-6 with TRBJ1-5; D might be TRBD1 (5 bases). Trimming pared 2 bases from V and 7 bases from J, leaving 15 bases between. CDR1 and CDR2 (germline): MNHNY, SVGAGI (reference sequence). The CDR3 extends over 15 amino acids. The CDR3 region is CASSYARDRGQPQHF. CDR3 DNA sequence: TGTGCCAGCAGTTACGCCCGGGACCGGGGGCAGCCCCAGCATTTT.

This chain links TRBV7-2 with TRBJ2-3; the match to TRBD2 covers 11 bases. The germline V gene encodes CDR1 SGHTA and CDR2 FQGNSA. This CDR3 region has 18 residues. The J segment lost 3 bases and the V segment lost 3 bases, leaving 11 bases of the junction unmatched. The CDR3 DNA reads as TGTGCCAGCAGCTTCTTAGCGGGGGGGTCTAGGAGGACAGATACGCAGTATTTT. Translating it yields CASSFLAGGSRRTDTQYF.

CDR3 region: CASSRGALTGNTIYF. The CDR3 DNA sequence: TGTGCCAGCAGCCGAGGGGCCTTAACCGGAAACACCATATATTTT. The chain recombines TRBV7-9 with TRBJ1-3, with D perhaps matching TRBD1 (5 bases). V was shortened by 5 bases and J by 4 bases, with 15 bases between the two germline ends. This CDR3 contains 15 residues. CDR1 is SEHNR and CDR2 is FQNEAQ in the germline V gene (reference sequence).

The chain uses TRBV19 and TRBJ1-2; 8 bases align to TRBD1. Germline V CDR1 and CDR2: LNHDA, SQIVND (reference sequence). With V trimmed by 9 bases and J by 8 bases, 11 bases remained unmatched. The CDR3 spans 13 residues. The DNA for the CDR3 is TGTGCCAGCGGACAGGGAGGGATGGGGGGCTACACCTTC. Translating it yields CASGQGGMGGYTF.

This chain links TRBV9 with TRBJ2-7, with 12 bases that match TRBD2. Germline CDR1 and CDR2: SGDLS and YYNGEE. The CDR3 runs 15 residues. After removal of 2 bases from V and 2 bases from J, the junction contained 2 bases not matched to a gene. The chain's CDR3 is CASSVGLAGTYEQYF. CDR3 sequence (DNA): TGTGCCAGCAGCGTTGGACTAGCGGGAACCTACGAGCAGTACTTC.

The chain combines TRBV23-1 with TRBJ1-6; a possible D gene is TRBD1 (6 bases). TRBV23-1 falls under the ORF class, with uncertain function. The CDR3 is made up of 17 amino acids. V shed 0 bases and J shed 7 bases, with 16 bases lying between them. The CDR3 DNA reads as TGCGCCAGCAGTCAATCTCAGGACAGCCAGTCCAATTCACCCCTCCACTTT. It specifies CASSQSQDSQSNSPLHF.

The chain recombines TRBV7-9 with TRBJ2-7; a weak D match, TRBD1 (5 bases). The CDR3 runs to 14 residues. The ends were cut back, 3 bases at V and 5 bases at J, with 14 bases in the middle. Germline CDR1 SEHNR, CDR2 FQNEAQ (reference sequence). CDR3 sequence reads: CASSFVGRENEQYF. The CDR3 DNA reads TGTGCCAGCAGCTTCGTGGGCAGGGAAAACGAGCAGTACTTC. Based on the CDR3 plus reference TRBV7-9 and TRBJ2-7, the full variable domain is DTGVSQNPRHKITKRGQNVTFRCDPISEHNRLYWYRQTLGQGPEFLTYFQNEAQLEKSRLLSDRFSAERPKGSFSTLEIQRTEQGDSAMYLCASSFVGRENEQYFGPGTRLTVT.

The chain employs TRBV19 and TRBJ2-3; 7 bases are shared with TRBD1. V lost 7 bases and J lost 4; bases outside the gene matches: 14. The germline gives CDR1 LNHDA, CDR2 SQIVND (reference sequence). The CDR3 is 16 amino acids. Written as DNA, the CDR3 is TGTGCCAGTACCAAGACTCTGCTGACAGGGTCAGATACGCAGTATTTT. As protein: CASTKTLLTGSDTQYF.

A single count supports this clone. This chain joins TRBV5-1 and TRBJ2-7; 7 bases agree with TRBD2. J was trimmed by 8 bases and V by 4 bases; bases with no gene match: 18. The length of the CDR3 is 16 residues. Germline CDR1 reads SGHRS; CDR2 reads YFSETQ. For the CDR3, the DNA is TGCGCCAGCAGCCCTACCCCTAAACCGGGAGGAGACCAGCAGTACTTC. Translating gives CASSPTPKPGGDQQYF.

This chain uses TRBV10-3 with TRBJ2-5; 9 bases agree with TRBD2. CDR1 and CDR2 (germline): ENHRY, SYGVKD. V lost 6 bases and J lost 5; bases outside the gene matches: 7. The CDR3 contains 14 residues. The CDR3: CAISSGAGGETQYF. The CDR3, as DNA: TGTGCCATCAGCTCGGGGGCGGGAGGGGAGACCCAGTACTTC.

The chain is built from TRBV3-1 (or the pseudogene TRBV3-2) and TRBJ2-7, with 8 bases matching TRBD1. V lost 2 bases, J lost 7 bases, and 4 bases stayed unmatched. Looked up from germline, CDR1 is LGHDT and CDR2 is YNNKEL (reference sequence). This CDR3 spans 13 amino acids. CDR3 residues: CASSQQGAGEQYF. The CDR3 DNA reads as TGTGCCAGCAGCCAACAGGGGGCGGGTGAGCAGTACTTC.